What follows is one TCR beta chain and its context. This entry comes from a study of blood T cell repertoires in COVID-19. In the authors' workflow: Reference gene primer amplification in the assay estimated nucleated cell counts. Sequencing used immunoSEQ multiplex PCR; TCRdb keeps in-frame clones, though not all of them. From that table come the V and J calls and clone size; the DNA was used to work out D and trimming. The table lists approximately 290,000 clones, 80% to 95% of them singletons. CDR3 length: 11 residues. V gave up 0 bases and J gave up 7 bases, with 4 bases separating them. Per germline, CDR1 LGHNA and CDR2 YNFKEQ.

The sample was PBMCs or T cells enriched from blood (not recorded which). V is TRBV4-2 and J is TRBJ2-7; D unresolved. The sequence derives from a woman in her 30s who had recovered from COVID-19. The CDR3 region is CASSQDREQYF. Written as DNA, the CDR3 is TGTGCCAGCAGCCAAGATCGGGAGCAGTACTTC.